The next 27 T cell receptor beta chains were all read from a single sample in a study of cytomegalovirus exposure and HLA in healthy donors. Assay: immunoSEQ multiplex PCR; the TCRdb copy retains only in-frame clones and omits some. Among some 170,000 clones listed, around nine tenths were seen once. The sample taken for sequencing was PBMCs. These receptors were collected from a young man in good health and CMV-seropositive.

The chain joins TRBV27 to TRBJ2-6; D perhaps matches TRBD2 (5 bases). The CDR3 has 16 amino acids. V lost 4 bases to trimming and J lost 0 bases, with 10 bases between them. Germline values: CDR1 MNHEY, CDR2 SMNVEV (reference sequence). The DNA of the CDR3 is TGTGCCAGCAGTTCCTTCGGGGTCTCTGGGGCCAACGTCCTGACTTTC. It translates to CASSSFGVSGANVLTF.

This clone was seen a few times. The chain links TRBV7-9 to TRBJ2-5; 16 nucleotides align to TRBD2. Germline V gene lookup returns CDR1 SEHNR and CDR2 FQNEAQ (reference sequence). The CDR3 has 17 residues. V lost 5 bases and J lost 4; bases outside the gene matches: 7. This CDR3 reads CASSPGLAGGWRETQYF. The DNA for the CDR3 is TGTGCCAGCAGCCCGGGACTAGCGGGGGGGTGGAGAGAGACCCAGTACTTC.

The gene calls are TRBV16 and TRBJ2-7, with D uncertain. The CDR3 spans 12 residues. With 0 bases removed from V and 3 bases from J, the gap between germline ends came to 3 bases. The germline V gene encodes CDR1 KGHSY and CDR2 FQNENV. The CDR3 loop is CASSQSRYEQYF. The CDR3, as DNA: TGTGCCAGCAGCCAATCGCGCTACGAGCAGTACTTC.

The rearrangement uses TRBV6-6 and TRBJ2-7; D is perhaps TRBD1 (6 bases). Germline V lookup: CDR1 MNHNY, CDR2 SVGAGI (reference sequence). This CDR3 comprises 14 residues. Trimming stripped 10 bases from V and 3 bases from J, with 19 bases between. The CDR3 loop is CAIKGTGHYYEQYF. The CDR3 region has the DNA TGTGCCATTAAGGGTACAGGGCACTACTACGAGCAGTACTTC.

The genes are TRBV28 and TRBJ2-7; weak D call: TRBD2 (6 bases). Germline values: CDR1 MDHEN, CDR2 SYDVKM. V was clipped by 5 bases and J by 5 bases, with 19 bases between them. The CDR3 spans 15 residues. The CDR3, as DNA: TGTGCCAGCAGTACCATAGGAGGGCTTGGGAACGAGCAGTACTTC. Translation gives CASSTIGGLGNEQYF.

This chain uses TRBV5-1 with TRBJ1-1; tentatively, D is TRBD1 (6 bases). The V end was cut by 2 bases, the J end by 1 base, with 9 bases between. This CDR3 is built from 14 residues. Per the germline V gene, CDR1 is SGHRS and CDR2 is YFSETQ. CDR3 sequence reads: CASSFPGQNTEAFF. The DNA of the CDR3 is TGCGCCAGCAGCTTCCCGGGACAGAACACTGAAGCTTTCTTT.

V gene TRBV4-1 combines with J gene TRBJ2-1; TRBD1 agrees at 9 bases. V was clipped by 0 bases and J by 3 bases; unmatched bases: 6. Germline V gene lookup returns CDR1 MGHRA and CDR2 YSYEKL. This CDR3 comprises 17 residues. Here the CDR3 DNA reads TGCGCCAGCAGCCAAGATCTGGTGACAGGGGGCTACAATGAGCAGTTCTTC. Amino acids: CASSQDLVTGGYNEQFF.

V and J are TRBV1 and TRBJ1-2. TRBV1 corresponds to a pseudogene. The CDR3 has 12 amino acids. The CDR3 bases are TGCACCAGCGCTCCTCCGGGGAATGGCTACACCTTC. It is translated as CTSAPPGNGYTF.

V usage is TRBV10-3 and J usage is TRBJ2-7; tentatively, D is TRBD1 (6 bases). The V and J ends lost 6 bases and 5 bases respectively, with 17 bases between them. The CDR3 covers 14 residues. The germline gives CDR1 ENHRY, CDR2 SYGVKD. CDR3 nucleotides: TGTGCCATCAGAGATATCAGGGGATTAAACGAGCAGTACTTC. Translating it yields CAIRDIRGLNEQYF.

This chain uses TRBV13 with TRBJ2-1, with 9 bases aligning to TRBD2. With 4 bases clipped from V and 5 bases from J, the junction kept 15 bases outside the gene matches. CDR1 is PRHDT, CDR2 FYEKMQ, per germline (reference sequence). The CDR3 contains 18 residues. The CDR3 bases are TGTGCCAGCAGCTCCTACTGGGTTGCGCGGGGGGGCCACAATGAGCAGTTCTTC. Its protein product is CASSSYWVARGGHNEQFF.

The chain is built from TRBV7-9 and TRBJ2-7; maybe TRBD1 (5 bases). Trimming took 5 bases from V and 1 from J, leaving 15 bases between them. The CDR3 loop spans 15 amino acids. Germline loops: CDR1 SEHNR, CDR2 FQNEAQ (reference sequence). CDR3 loop: CASSTREAGSYEQYF. CDR3 bases: TGTGCCAGCAGCACCCGTGAGGCAGGGTCCTACGAGCAGTACTTC.

The J gene is TRBJ2-7, the V gene TRBV2, with TRBD1 as a possible D gene (5 bases). From germline, CDR1 is SNHLY and CDR2 FYNNEI. V dropped 3 bases and J dropped 2 bases, with 8 bases sitting between them. The CDR3 has 13 residues. The CDR3 DNA follows: TGTGCCAGCAGTGATCAGGGCCCCTACGAGCAGTACTTC. This codes for CASSDQGPYEQYF. The entire variable domain, with the rest obtained from reference TRBV2 and TRBJ2-7, is as follows: EPEVTQTPSHQVTQMGQEVILRCVPISNHLYFYWYRQILGQKVEFLVSFYNNEISEKSEIFDDQFSVERPDGSNFTLKIRSTKLEDSAMYFCASSDQGPYEQYFGPGTRLTVT.

The rearrangement joins TRBV5-6 to TRBJ2-7, with D possibly being TRBD1 (6 bases). V was trimmed by 7 bases and J by 3 bases, leaving 20 bases between them. This CDR3 has 15 residues. Germline V lookup: CDR1 SGHDT, CDR2 YYEEEE. The CDR3 nucleotides are TGTGCCAGCGAGGGTTCCCCGGACAGAGGCTACGAGCAGTACTTC. Translation: CASEGSPDRGYEQYF.

This clone was seen only once. In DNA form, the CDR3 reads TGTGCCAGCAGTCCCGATGACAGATTTAATGAAAAACTGTTTTTT. It yields the protein CASSPDDRFNEKLFF. The chain recombines TRBV28 with TRBJ1-4; tentative D call: TRBD1 (5 bases). This CDR3 contains 15 residues. CDR1 MDHEN and CDR2 SYDVKM come from the germline V gene. Trimming took 5 bases from V and 4 from J, leaving 14 bases between them. The entire variable domain, with the rest obtained from reference TRBV28 and TRBJ1-4, is as follows: DVKVTQSSRYLVKRTGEKVFLECVQDMDHENMFWYRQDPGLGLRLIYFSYDVKMKEKGDIPEGYSVSREKKERFSLILESASTNQTSMYLCASSPDDRFNEKLFFGSGTQLSVL.

The rearrangement links TRBV29-1 to TRBJ2-2; TRBD1 matches at 7 bases. CDR3 length equals 13 residues. Germline assignment: CDR1 SQVTM and CDR2 ANQGSEA. Trimming took 7 bases from V and 6 from J; bases not matched to a gene: 8. The CDR3 DNA reads as TGCAGCGCAAGACAGGGTTTGGCCGGGGAGCTGTTTTTT. Encoded protein: CSARQGLAGELFF.

The chain employs TRBV5-6 and TRBJ2-7, with 7 bases matching TRBD1. Germline V gene lookup returns CDR1 SGHDT and CDR2 YYEEEE. The CDR3 contains 14 residues. J gave up 1 base and V 0 bases, and 1 base lay outside the gene matches. CDR3 loop: CASSLEGQSYEQYF. CDR3 coding DNA: TGTGCCAGCAGCTTGGAGGGACAGTCCTACGAGCAGTACTTC.

This clone was counted many times. The chain carries TRBV15 and TRBJ2-5, with D tentatively TRBD1 (6 bases). V dropped 3 bases and J dropped 2 bases, with 7 bases sitting between them. This CDR3 has 13 amino acids. Germline V gives CDR1 LNHNV, CDR2 YYDKDF (reference sequence). For the CDR3, the DNA is TGTGCCACCAGCAGGGACAGTCAAGAGACCCAGTACTTC. This sequence encodes CATSRDSQETQYF.

The rearrangement uses TRBV7-2 and TRBJ2-7; TRBD1 agrees at 8 bases. V gave up 0 bases and J gave up 3 bases; unmatched junction bases: 4. The germline gives CDR1 SGHTA, CDR2 FQGNSA. The CDR3 runs 15 residues. DNA for the CDR3: TGTGCCAGCAGCTTAGCTTCGACAGGGGTCTACGAGCAGTACTTC. This sequence encodes CASSLASTGVYEQYF.

The chain uses TRBV9 and TRBJ2-7, with 7 bases that match TRBD2. Losses at the gene ends were 4 bases for V and 0 bases for J; bases not matched to a gene: 7. This CDR3 comprises 15 residues. From germline, CDR1 is SGDLS and CDR2 YYNGEE. Here the CDR3 reads CASSPRGGSSYEQYF. CDR3 nucleotide sequence: TGTGCCAGCAGCCCCCGGGGCGGGAGCTCCTACGAGCAGTACTTC.

V gene TRBV4-3 combines with J gene TRBJ2-7, with a tentative D call TRBD2 (6 bases). The V end was cut by 0 bases, the J end by 9 bases, with 15 bases between. The CDR3 runs to 14 residues. Germline values: CDR1 LGHNA, CDR2 YSLEER. The CDR3 is CASSQDTLASVQYF. The CDR3 bases are TGCGCCAGCAGCCAAGATACCCTAGCGAGTGTGCAGTACTTC.

The gene calls are TRBV19 and TRBJ2-5; TRBD2 aligns across 9 bases. Germline V lookup: CDR1 LNHDA, CDR2 SQIVND (reference sequence). The CDR3 is 17 residues long. With 4 bases clipped from V and 5 bases from J, the junction kept 14 bases outside the gene matches. DNA for the CDR3: TGTGCCAGTAGTAGGACGACTAGCGGAGAGGGGTGGGAGACCCAGTACTTC. Its protein product is CASSRTTSGEGWETQYF.

The CDR3 DNA is TGTGCCAGCAGCGTAGGACCGGGACTTCAATCCGCGGCAACTAATGAAAAACTGTTTTTT. Residues: CASSVGPGLQSAATNEKLFF. V gene TRBV9 combines with J gene TRBJ1-4; D is possibly TRBD1 (5 bases). Germline values: CDR1 SGDLS, CDR2 YYNGEE. V was clipped by 0 bases and J by 0 bases, with 21 bases between them. The CDR3 has 20 amino acids.

In the case of this clone: Likely a read error: the CDR3 ends without its conserved phenylalanine or tryptophan. No DNA is shown, since the ends of the CDR3 on it are uncertain; the CDR3 is the one TCRdb lists. The chain has TRBV13 and TRBJ1-2; the D call TRBD1 from the table was never checked on the DNA. The V gene's germline CDR1 is PRHDT and CDR2 FYEKMQ (reference sequence). Counting both end residues, the CDR3 totals 13 amino acids. CDR3 residues: CASSLGPTQGAVL.

The chain combines TRBV29-1 with TRBJ1-3; D is perhaps TRBD1 (6 bases). Trimming left V 5 bases short and J 0 bases short, with 14 bases between. In germline, CDR1 is SQVTM, CDR2 ANQGSEA. This CDR3 has 15 residues. CDR3 amino acids: CSVLGRGSSGNTIYF. DNA for the CDR3: TGCAGCGTTCTGGGAAGGGGGAGCTCTGGAAACACCATATATTTT.

Only one count was recorded for this clone. The chain couples TRBV6-4 to TRBJ2-1; TRBD2 agrees at 7 bases. Germline CDR1 is MRHNA and CDR2 is SNTAGT. This CDR3 region has 14 residues. The trim removed 9 bases at V and 5 bases at J, leaving 10 bases unmatched. The DNA of the CDR3 is TGTGCCAGTTCGAAAGCGGGAACCGACAATGAGCAGTTCTTC. This translates into CASSKAGTDNEQFF.

The CDR3 sequence: CASIGGPGYEQYF. The CDR3 nucleotides are TGTGCCAGCATCGGGGGTCCGGGGTACGAGCAGTACTTC. The gene calls are TRBV27 and TRBJ2-7; tentatively, D is TRBD2 (6 bases). CDR1 MNHEY and CDR2 SMNVEV come from the germline V gene (reference sequence). Trimming took 7 bases from V and 4 from J, leaving 14 bases between them. CDR3 length equals 13 residues.

V and J are TRBV6-1 and TRBJ2-2, with TRBD2 matching over 9 bases. The CDR3 is made up of 17 amino acids. The germline CDR1 and CDR2 sequences are MNHNS and SASEGT. The V gene end was trimmed by 4 bases and the J gene end by 1 base; junction bases not matched to a gene: 7. This CDR3 is CASSVAGTSRNTGELFF. The CDR3 coding sequence is TGTGCCAGCAGTGTAGCCGGGACTAGCAGGAACACCGGGGAGCTGTTTTTT.